What follows describes a single T cell receptor beta chain. Antigen specificity is unknown. The CDR3 spans 14 residues. From germline, CDR1 is SGHTA and CDR2 FQGTGA. The J segment lost 4 bases and the V segment lost 3 bases, leaving 6 bases of the junction unmatched. Profiled with immunoSEQ multiplex PCR; TCRdb holds only in-frame clones, not every one. The sample consists of 70,000 to 95,000 clones, around 80% of them appearing once. The record originates from a study of OX40 agonist ivuxolimab in advanced cancers. In the study overall: Treatment of patients was with ivuxolimab, an agonistic anti-OX40 (CD134) antibody. Dosing consisted of intravenous ivuxolimab at 0.01 to 10 mg/kg every 2 weeks.

Study-wide findings and caveats: Doses of 0.1 to 3.0 mg/kg were accompanied by clonal expansion of CD4+ and CD8+ blood T cells by week 6.

The source was CD4+ or CD8+ T cells sorted from blood, collected in a trial of the OX40 agonist ivuxolimab. J is TRBJ2-7 and V is TRBV7-3, with 7 nucleotides matching TRBD2. The clonotype originates from an adult with an advanced solid tumor such as melanoma, head and neck, liver or kidney cancer. CDR3 nucleotide sequence: TGTGCCAGCAGCTTGACTAGCTGGGGATACGAGCAGTACTTC. Protein sequence: CASSLTSWGYEQYF.